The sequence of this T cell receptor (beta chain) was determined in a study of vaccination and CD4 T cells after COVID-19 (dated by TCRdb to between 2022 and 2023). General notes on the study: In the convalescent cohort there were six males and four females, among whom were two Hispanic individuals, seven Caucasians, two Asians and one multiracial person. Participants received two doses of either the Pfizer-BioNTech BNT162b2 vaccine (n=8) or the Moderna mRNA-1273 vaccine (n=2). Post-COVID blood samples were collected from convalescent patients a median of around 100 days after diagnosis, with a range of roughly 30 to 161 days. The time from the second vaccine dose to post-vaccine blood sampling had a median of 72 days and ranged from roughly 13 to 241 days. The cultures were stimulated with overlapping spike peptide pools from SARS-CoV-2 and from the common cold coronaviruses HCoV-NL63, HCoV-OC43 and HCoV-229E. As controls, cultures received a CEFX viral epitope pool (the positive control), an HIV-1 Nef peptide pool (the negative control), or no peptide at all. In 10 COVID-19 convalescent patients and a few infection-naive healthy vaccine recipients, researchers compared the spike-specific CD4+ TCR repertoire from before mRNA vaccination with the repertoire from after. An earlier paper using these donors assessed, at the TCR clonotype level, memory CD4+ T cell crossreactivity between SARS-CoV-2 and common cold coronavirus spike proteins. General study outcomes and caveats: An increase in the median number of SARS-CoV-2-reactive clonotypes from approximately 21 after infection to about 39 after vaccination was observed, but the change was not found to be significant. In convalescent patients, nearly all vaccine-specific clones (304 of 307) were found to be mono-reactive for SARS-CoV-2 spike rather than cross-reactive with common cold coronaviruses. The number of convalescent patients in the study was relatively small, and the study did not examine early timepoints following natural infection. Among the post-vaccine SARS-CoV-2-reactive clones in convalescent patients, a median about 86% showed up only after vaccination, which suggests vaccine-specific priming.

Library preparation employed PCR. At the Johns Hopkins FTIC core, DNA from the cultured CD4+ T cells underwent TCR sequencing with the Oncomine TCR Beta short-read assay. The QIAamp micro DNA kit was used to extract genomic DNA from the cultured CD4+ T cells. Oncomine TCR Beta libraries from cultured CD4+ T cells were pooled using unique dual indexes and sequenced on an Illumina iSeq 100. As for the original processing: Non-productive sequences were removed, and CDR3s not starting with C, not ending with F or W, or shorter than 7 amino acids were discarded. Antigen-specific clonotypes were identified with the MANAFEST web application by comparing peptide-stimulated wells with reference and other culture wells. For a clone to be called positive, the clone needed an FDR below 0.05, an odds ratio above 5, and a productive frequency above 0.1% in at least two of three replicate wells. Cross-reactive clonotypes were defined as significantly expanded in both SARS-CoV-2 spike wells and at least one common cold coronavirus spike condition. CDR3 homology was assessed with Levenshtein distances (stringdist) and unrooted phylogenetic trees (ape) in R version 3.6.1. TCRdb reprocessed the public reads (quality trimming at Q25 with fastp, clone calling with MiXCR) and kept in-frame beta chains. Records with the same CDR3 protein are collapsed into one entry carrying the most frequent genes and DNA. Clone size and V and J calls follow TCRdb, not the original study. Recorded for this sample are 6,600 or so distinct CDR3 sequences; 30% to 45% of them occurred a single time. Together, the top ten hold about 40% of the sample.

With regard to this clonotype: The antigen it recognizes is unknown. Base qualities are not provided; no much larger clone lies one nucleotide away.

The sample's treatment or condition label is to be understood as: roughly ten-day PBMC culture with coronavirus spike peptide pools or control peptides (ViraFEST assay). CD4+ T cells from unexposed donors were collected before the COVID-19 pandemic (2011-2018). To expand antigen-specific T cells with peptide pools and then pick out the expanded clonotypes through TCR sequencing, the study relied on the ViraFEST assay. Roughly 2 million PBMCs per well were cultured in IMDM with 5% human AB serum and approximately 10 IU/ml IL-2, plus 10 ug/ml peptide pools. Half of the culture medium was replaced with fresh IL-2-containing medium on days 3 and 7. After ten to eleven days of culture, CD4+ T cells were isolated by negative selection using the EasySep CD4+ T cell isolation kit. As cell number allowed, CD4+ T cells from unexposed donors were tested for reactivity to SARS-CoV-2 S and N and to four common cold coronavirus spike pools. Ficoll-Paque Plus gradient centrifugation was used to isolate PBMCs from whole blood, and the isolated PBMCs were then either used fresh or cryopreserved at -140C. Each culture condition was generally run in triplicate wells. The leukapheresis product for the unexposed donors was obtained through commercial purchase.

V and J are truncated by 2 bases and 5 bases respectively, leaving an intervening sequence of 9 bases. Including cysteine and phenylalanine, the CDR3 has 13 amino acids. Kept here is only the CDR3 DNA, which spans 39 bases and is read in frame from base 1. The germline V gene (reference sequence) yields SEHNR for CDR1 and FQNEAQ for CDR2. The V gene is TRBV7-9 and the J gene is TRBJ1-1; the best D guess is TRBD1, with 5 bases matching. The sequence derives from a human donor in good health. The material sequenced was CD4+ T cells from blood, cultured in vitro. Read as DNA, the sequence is TGTGCCAGCAGCTTACAGGGAGGGACTGAAGCTTTCTTT. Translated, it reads CASSLQGGTEAFF.